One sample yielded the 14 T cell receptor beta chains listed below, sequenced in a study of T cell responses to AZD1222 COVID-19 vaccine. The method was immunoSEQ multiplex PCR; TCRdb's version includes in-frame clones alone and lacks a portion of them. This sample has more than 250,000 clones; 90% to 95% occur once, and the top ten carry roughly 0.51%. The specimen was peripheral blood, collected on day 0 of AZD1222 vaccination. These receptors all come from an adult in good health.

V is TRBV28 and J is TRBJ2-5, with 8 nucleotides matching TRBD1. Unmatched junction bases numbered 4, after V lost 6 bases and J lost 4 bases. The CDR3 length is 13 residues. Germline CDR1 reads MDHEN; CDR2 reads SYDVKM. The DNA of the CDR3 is TGTGCCAGCAGACCTACAGGGGGAGAGACCCAGTACTTC. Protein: CASRPTGGETQYF.

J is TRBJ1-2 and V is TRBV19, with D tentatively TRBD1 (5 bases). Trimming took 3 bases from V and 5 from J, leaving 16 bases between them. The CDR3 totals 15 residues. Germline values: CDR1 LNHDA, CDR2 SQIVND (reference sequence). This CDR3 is CASSITRYGGYGYTF. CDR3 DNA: TGTGCCAGTAGTATTACCCGATACGGGGGGTATGGCTACACCTTC.

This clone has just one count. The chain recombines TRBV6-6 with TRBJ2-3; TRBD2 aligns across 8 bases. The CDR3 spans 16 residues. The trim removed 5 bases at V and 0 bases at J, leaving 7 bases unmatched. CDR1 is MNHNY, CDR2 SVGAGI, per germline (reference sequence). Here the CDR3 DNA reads TGTGCCAGCAGTCACGGGGGGGCCCGGAGCACAGATACGCAGTATTTT. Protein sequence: CASSHGGARSTDTQYF.

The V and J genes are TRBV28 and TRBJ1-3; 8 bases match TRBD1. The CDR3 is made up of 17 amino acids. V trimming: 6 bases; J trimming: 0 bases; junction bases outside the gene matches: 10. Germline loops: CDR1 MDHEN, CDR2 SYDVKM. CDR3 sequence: CASRTQGAPRSGNTIYF. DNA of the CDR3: TGTGCCAGCAGAACCCAGGGGGCGCCTCGCTCTGGAAACACCATATATTTT.

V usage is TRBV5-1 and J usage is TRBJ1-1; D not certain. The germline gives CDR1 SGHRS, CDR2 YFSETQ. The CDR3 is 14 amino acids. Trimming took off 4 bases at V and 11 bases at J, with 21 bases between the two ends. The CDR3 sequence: CASSRAGSPTGAFF. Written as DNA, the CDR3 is TGCGCCAGCAGCCGTGCCGGGAGCCCTACTGGTGCTTTCTTT.

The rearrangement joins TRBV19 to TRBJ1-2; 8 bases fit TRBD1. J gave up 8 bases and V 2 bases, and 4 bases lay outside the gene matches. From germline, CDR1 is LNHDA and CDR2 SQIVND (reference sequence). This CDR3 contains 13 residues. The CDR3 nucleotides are TGTGCCAGTAGTATAAAGACAGGGGAAGGCTACACCTTC. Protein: CASSIKTGEGYTF. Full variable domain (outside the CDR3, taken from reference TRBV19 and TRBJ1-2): DGGITQSPKYLFRKEGQNVTLSCEQNLNHDAMYWYRQDPGQGLRLIYYSQIVNDFQKGDIAEGYSVSREKKESFPLTVTSAQKNPTAFYLCASSIKTGEGYTFGSGTRLTVV.

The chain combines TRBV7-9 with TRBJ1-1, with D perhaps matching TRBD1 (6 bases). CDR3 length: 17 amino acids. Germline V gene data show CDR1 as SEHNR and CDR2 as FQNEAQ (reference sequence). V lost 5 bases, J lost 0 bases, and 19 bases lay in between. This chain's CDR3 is CASSTSTGKDMNTEAFF. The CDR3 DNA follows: TGTGCCAGCAGCACCTCGACAGGAAAAGACATGAACACTGAAGCTTTCTTT.

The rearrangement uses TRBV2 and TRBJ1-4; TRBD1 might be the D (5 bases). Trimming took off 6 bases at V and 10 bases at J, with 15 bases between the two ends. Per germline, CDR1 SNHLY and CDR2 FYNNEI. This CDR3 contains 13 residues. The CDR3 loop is CASRGLSSGKLFF. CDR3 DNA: TGTGCCAGCAGGGGGCTCTCTTCGGGAAAACTGTTTTTT.

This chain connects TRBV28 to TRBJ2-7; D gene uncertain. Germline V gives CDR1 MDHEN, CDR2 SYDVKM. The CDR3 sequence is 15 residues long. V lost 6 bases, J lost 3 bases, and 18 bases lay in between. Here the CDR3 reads CASSPLSTSIYEQYF. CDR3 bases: TGTGCCAGCAGCCCACTGAGCACCAGCATCTACGAGCAGTACTTC.

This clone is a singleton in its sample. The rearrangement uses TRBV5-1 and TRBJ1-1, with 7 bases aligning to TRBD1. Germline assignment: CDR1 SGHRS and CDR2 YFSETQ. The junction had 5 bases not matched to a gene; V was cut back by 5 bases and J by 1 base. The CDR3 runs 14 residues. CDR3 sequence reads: CASRKGAPNTEAFF. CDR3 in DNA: TGCGCCAGCAGAAAGGGGGCACCGAACACTGAAGCTTTCTTT.

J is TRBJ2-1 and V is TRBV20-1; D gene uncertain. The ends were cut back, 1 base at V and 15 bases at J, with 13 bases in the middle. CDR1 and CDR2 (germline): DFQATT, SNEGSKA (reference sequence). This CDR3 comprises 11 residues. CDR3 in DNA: TGCAGTGCTAGAGTCGGCCCGGTGGGGTTCTTC. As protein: CSARVGPVGFF.

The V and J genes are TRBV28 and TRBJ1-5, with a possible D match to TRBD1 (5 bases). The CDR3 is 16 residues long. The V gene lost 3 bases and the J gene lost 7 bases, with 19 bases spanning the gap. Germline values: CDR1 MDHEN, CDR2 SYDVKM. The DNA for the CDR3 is TGTGCCAGCAGTTTTTTCAGGGCCTCAGGCATGCAGCCCCAGCATTTT. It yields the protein CASSFFRASGMQPQHF.

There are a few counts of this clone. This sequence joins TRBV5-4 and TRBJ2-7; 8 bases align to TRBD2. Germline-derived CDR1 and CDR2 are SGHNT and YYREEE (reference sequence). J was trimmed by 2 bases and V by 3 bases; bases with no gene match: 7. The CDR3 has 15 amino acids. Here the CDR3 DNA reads TGTGCCAGCAGCTCTTACGGGAGGGTCCCCTACGAGCAGTACTTC. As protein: CASSSYGRVPYEQYF. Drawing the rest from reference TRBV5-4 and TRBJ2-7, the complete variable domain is ETGVTQSPTHLIKTRGQQVTLRCSSQSGHNTVSWYQQALGQGPQFIFQYYREEENGRGNFPPRFSGLQFPNYSSELNVNALELDDSALYLCASSSYGRVPYEQYFGPGTRLTVT.

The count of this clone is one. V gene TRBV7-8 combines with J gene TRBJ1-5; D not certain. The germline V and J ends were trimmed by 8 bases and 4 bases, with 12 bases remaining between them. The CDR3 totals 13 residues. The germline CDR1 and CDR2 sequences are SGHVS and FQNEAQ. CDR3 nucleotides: TGTGCCAGCTCGGACGGGTGGAATCAGCCCCAGCATTTT. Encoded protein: CASSDGWNQPQHF.